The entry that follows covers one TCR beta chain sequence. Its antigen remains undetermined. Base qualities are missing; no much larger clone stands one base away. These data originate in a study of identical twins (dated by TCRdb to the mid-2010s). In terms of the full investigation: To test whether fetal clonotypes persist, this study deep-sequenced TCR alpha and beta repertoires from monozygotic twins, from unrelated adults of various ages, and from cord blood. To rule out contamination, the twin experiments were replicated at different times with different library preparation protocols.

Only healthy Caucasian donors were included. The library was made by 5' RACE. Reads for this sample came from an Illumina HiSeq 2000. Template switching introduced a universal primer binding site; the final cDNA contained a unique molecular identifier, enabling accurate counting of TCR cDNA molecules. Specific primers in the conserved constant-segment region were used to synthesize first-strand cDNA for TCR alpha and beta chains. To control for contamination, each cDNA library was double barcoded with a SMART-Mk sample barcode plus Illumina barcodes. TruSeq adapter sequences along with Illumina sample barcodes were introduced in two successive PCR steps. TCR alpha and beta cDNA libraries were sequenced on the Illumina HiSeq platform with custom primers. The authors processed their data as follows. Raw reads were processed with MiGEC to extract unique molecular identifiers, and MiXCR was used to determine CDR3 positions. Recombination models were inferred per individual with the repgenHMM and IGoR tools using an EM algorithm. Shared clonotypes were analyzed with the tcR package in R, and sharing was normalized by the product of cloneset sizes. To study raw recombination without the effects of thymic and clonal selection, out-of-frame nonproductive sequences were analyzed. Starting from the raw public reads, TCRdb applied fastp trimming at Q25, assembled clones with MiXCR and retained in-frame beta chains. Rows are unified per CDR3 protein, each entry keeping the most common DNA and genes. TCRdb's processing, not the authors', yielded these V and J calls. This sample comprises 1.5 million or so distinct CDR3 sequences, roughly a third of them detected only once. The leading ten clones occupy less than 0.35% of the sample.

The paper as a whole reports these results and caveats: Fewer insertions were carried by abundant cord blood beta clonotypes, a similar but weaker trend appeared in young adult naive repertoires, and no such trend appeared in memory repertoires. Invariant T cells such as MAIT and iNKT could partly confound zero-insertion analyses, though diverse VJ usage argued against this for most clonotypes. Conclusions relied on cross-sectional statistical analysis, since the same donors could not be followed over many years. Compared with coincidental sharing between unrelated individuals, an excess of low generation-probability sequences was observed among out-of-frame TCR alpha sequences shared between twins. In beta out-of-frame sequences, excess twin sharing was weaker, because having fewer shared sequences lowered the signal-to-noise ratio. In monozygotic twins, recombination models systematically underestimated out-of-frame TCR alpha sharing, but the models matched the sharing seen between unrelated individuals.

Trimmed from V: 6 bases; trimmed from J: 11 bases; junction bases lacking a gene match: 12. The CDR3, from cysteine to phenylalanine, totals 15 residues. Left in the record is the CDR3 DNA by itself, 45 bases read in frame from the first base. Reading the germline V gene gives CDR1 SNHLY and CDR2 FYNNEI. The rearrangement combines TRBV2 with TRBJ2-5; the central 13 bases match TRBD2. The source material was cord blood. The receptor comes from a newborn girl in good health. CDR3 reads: CASRTTSGGTHEQYF. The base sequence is TGTGCCAGCAGGACGACTAGCGGGGGGACACATGAGCAGTACTTC.